The 22 T cell receptor beta chains presented below share a single source sample, sequenced in a study of T cell responses to AZD1222 COVID-19 vaccine. Sequencing was performed with immunoSEQ multiplex PCR; in TCRdb, only in-frame clones are kept and a portion is missing. Of some 95,000 clones in the sample, 65% to 90% are singletons; the top ten hold around 5.9%. The starting material was peripheral blood, obtained on day 0 of AZD1222 vaccination. Receptors were obtained from an adult in good health.

The J gene is TRBJ2-3, the V gene TRBV12-3 or TRBV12-4; 8 nucleotides line up with TRBD2. J gave up 7 bases and V 5 bases, and 5 bases lay outside the gene matches. There are 13 residues in the CDR3. The CDR3 DNA reads TGTGCCAGCAGTCGGGAGGGCCCGAATACGCAGTATTTT. This gives the protein CASSREGPNTQYF.

The gene calls are TRBV6-4 and TRBJ1-4; TRBD1 matches 9 bases. J gave up 7 bases and V 2 bases, and 2 bases lay outside the gene matches. The CDR3 spans 14 residues. The germline CDR1 and CDR2 sequences are MRHNA and SNTAGT. The CDR3 protein is CASSDMDRGEKLFF. In DNA, the CDR3 is TGTGCCAGCAGTGACATGGACAGGGGTGAAAAACTGTTTTTT.

This chain joins TRBV11-2 and TRBJ2-7; TRBD1 is a possible D gene (6 bases). This CDR3 region has 15 residues. Germline CDR1 and CDR2: SGHAT and FQNNGV. Trimming cost V 1 base and J 5 bases, with 15 bases left between them. The CDR3 nucleotides read TGTGCCAGCAGCTTAGGTCAGGGGATTAGGGACGAGCAGTACTTC. Its protein product is CASSLGQGIRDEQYF.

V gene TRBV4-3 combines with J gene TRBJ2-5; D remains ambiguous. V shed 0 bases and J shed 1 base, with 6 bases lying between them. Germline V lookup: CDR1 LGHNA, CDR2 YSLEER. The CDR3 has 14 amino acids. The CDR3 is CASSQDYGQETQYF. The CDR3, as DNA: TGCGCCAGCAGCCAAGATTACGGCCAAGAGACCCAGTACTTC.

The chain couples TRBV2 to TRBJ2-5; D unresolved. Trimming removed 3 bases at V and 7 bases at J, with 12 bases between. CDR1 and CDR2 (germline): SNHLY, FYNNEI. The CDR3 has 13 residues. For the CDR3, the DNA is TGTGCCAGCAGTGATTCACAGTGGGCGACCCAGTACTTC. It translates to CASSDSQWATQYF.

The rearrangement links TRBV2 to TRBJ1-2; 7 nucleotides match TRBD1. V gave up 6 bases and J gave up 6 bases; unmatched junction bases: 10. Looked up from germline, CDR1 is SNHLY and CDR2 is FYNNEI. The CDR3 has 14 amino acids. CDR3: CASRDDRVYDGYTF. The CDR3 coding sequence is TGTGCCAGCAGAGACGACAGGGTCTACGATGGCTACACCTTC.

The V and J genes are TRBV7-9 and TRBJ1-2, with D tentatively TRBD1 (5 bases). Germline CDR1 reads SEHNR; CDR2 reads FQNEAQ (reference sequence). V lost 2 bases, J lost 8 bases, and 15 bases lay in between. This CDR3 is built from 14 residues. The CDR3 sequence: CASSLRDGVWGYTF. The CDR3 region has the DNA TGTGCCAGCAGCTTAAGGGACGGAGTTTGGGGCTACACCTTC.

CDR3 region: CASRKGLEGYTF. The CDR3 region has the DNA TGTGCCAGCAGGAAGGGTCTCGAGGGCTACACCTTC. V is TRBV2 and J is TRBJ1-2; D is unresolved. This CDR3 has 12 amino acids. Looked up from germline, CDR1 is SNHLY and CDR2 is FYNNEI. V dropped 6 bases and J dropped 8 bases, with 13 bases sitting between them.

The CDR3 region is CASSGTVQETQYF. The CDR3 coding sequence is TGTGCCAGCAGCGGGACAGTCCAAGAGACCCAGTACTTC. The V and J genes are TRBV9 and TRBJ2-5, with a possible D match to TRBD1 (6 bases). V was cut by 3 bases and J by 1 base, with 7 bases left in between. Germline V CDR1 and CDR2: SGDLS, YYNGEE. The CDR3 sequence is 13 residues long.

The CDR3 region has the DNA TGTGCCAGCTCACCACTAGGGGTTCCCACAGGGATGGGCTATGGCTACACCTTC. Encoded protein: CASSPLGVPTGMGYGYTF. V and J are TRBV18 and TRBJ1-2, with D possibly TRBD1 on 6 matching bases. Germline-derived CDR1 and CDR2 are KGHSH and LQKENI. The V and J ends lost 1 base and 4 bases respectively, with 22 bases between them. The CDR3 loop spans 18 amino acids.

The CDR3 region is CASSRDPRMPEQYF. Written as DNA, the CDR3 is TGTGCCAGCAGTAGGGACCCCCGCATGCCCGAGCAGTACTTC. The J gene is TRBJ2-7, the V gene TRBV7-2; D may correspond to TRBD1 or TRBD2 (5 bases each). Germline V gene data show CDR1 as SGHTA and CDR2 as FQGNSA. CDR3 length: 14 amino acids. Deletions cut 6 bases from V and 6 bases from J, with 18 bases between.

This clone appeared once. This chain links TRBV6-5 with TRBJ1-6; no reliable D call. The CDR3 covers 12 residues. V lost 8 bases to trimming and J lost 6 bases, with 8 bases between them. Germline V lookup: CDR1 MNHEY, CDR2 SVGAGI. This chain's CDR3 is CASLPANSPLHF. As DNA, the CDR3 is TGTGCCAGCTTGCCAGCTAATTCACCCCTCCACTTT.

This clone has just one count. The chain uses TRBV7-9 and TRBJ2-7, with a weak D call TRBD1 (5 bases). This CDR3 is 14 amino acids long. V gave up 4 bases and J gave up 6 bases, with 16 bases separating them. CDR1 and CDR2 from the germline V gene are SEHNR and FQNEAQ (reference sequence). As DNA, the CDR3 is TGTGCCAGCAGCTCTCCGGACACCCAGGGCGAGCAGTACTTC. It translates to CASSSPDTQGEQYF.

This clone was counted between two and nine times. J is TRBJ1-1 and V is TRBV7-2; no definite D call. CDR1 and CDR2 (germline): SGHTA, FQGNSA. The V gene lost 3 bases and the J gene lost 3 bases, with 8 bases spanning the gap. The CDR3 runs to 13 residues. CDR3 in amino acids: CASSFDWDTEAFF. The CDR3 nucleotides read TGTGCCAGCAGCTTCGACTGGGACACTGAAGCTTTCTTT.

This chain uses TRBV19 with TRBJ2-2, with 8 bases identical to TRBD1. This CDR3 has 18 amino acids. The trim removed 2 bases at V and 6 bases at J, leaving 14 bases unmatched. Germline V lookup: CDR1 LNHDA, CDR2 SQIVND (reference sequence). CDR3 loop: CASSIFRTGRREAGELFF. The CDR3 DNA sequence: TGTGCCAGTAGTATATTCCGGACAGGGCGTCGCGAGGCCGGGGAGCTGTTTTTT.

The chain combines TRBV2 with TRBJ2-2; 7 bases are a match to TRBD2. CDR3 size: 16 residues. Germline V CDR1 and CDR2: SNHLY, FYNNEI. The trim removed 0 bases at V and 6 bases at J, leaving 7 bases unmatched. CDR3 protein: CASSEAPQAGAGELFF. The CDR3 bases are TGTGCCAGCAGTGAAGCGCCACAGGCGGGGGCCGGGGAGCTGTTTTTT.

The chain employs TRBV5-6 and TRBJ2-7, with 8 bases aligning to TRBD1. CDR3 size: 14 residues. The J segment lost 1 base and the V segment lost 7 bases, leaving 7 bases of the junction unmatched. Germline lookup yields CDR1 SGHDT and CDR2 YYEEEE. The CDR3 loop is CASREQGVSYEQYF. In DNA, the CDR3 is TGTGCCAGCCGGGAACAGGGGGTATCCTACGAGCAGTACTTC.

The chain uses TRBV6-5 and TRBJ1-1; D is perhaps TRBD1 (5 bases). Germline CDR1 and CDR2: MNHEY and SVGAGI. This CDR3 comprises 13 residues. Trimming left V 0 bases short and J 6 bases short, with 8 bases between. The CDR3 DNA reads TGTGCCAGCAGTTACTCCTCGGGGGCTGAAGCTTTCTTT. Protein product: CASSYSSGAEAFF.

The chain carries TRBV6-5 and TRBJ1-5; D not certain. Germline V CDR1 and CDR2: MNHEY, SVGAGI. The CDR3 runs 14 residues. V was trimmed by 2 bases and J by 4 bases, leaving 9 bases between them. In DNA, the CDR3 is TGTGCCAGCAGTTACGGCCAGACTAATCAGCCCCAGCATTTT. It is translated as CASSYGQTNQPQHF.

This clone was seen a few times. The chain is built from TRBV6-5 and TRBJ1-4; 9 positions match TRBD1. V lost 2 bases, J lost 10 bases, and 5 bases stayed unmatched. The CDR3 sequence is 14 residues long. CDR1 and CDR2 from the germline V gene are MNHEY and SVGAGI. CDR3 region: CASSYTDRGGKLFF. DNA for the CDR3: TGTGCCAGCAGTTACACAGACAGGGGGGGAAAACTGTTTTTT.

This clone was observed a handful of times. The rearrangement uses TRBV11-3 and TRBJ2-5, with 9 bases matching TRBD1. The CDR3 extends over 15 amino acids. V lost 0 bases to trimming and J lost 5 bases; unmatched junction nucleotides: 4. Germline-derived CDR1 and CDR2 are SGHNT and YENEEA. CDR3 sequence reads: CASSLDTGGEETQYF. In DNA, the CDR3 is TGTGCCAGCAGCTTAGATACAGGGGGCGAGGAGACCCAGTACTTC.

The chain couples TRBV7-9 to TRBJ2-7; 8 bases map to TRBD2. Germline V gene lookup returns CDR1 SEHNR and CDR2 FQNEAQ (reference sequence). The CDR3 is 14 amino acids. J gave up 3 bases and V 10 bases, and 11 bases lay outside the gene matches. The chain's CDR3 is CATKAPLAVYEQYF. CDR3 nucleotides: TGTGCCACAAAAGCCCCACTAGCGGTCTACGAGCAGTACTTC.